One and the same sample provided the 15 T cell receptor beta chains below, sequenced in a study of cytomegalovirus exposure and HLA in healthy donors. With 60 Vbeta and 13 Jbeta primers, the PCR was carried out. Some clones are missing from TCRdb's copy, which holds only in-frame ones; the method was immunoSEQ multiplex PCR. The sample gives some 120,000 clones, 73% of which show up once; 4% to 5% is in the top ten. Sequenced input: PBMCs. Receptor source: a woman in her thirties or forties in good health and CMV-seronegative.

The chain couples TRBV18 to TRBJ2-1, with 8 bases aligning to TRBD2. This CDR3 spans 17 amino acids. J lost 5 bases, V lost 4 bases, and 13 bases had no gene match. Per germline, CDR1 KGHSH and CDR2 LQKENI. The DNA of the CDR3 is TGTGCCAGCTCACTCACTAGCGGACTTCTAAAGGACAATGAGCAGTTCTTC. It yields the protein CASSLTSGLLKDNEQFF.

The J gene is TRBJ1-6, the V gene TRBV4-2; 8 bases align to TRBD1. Germline assignment: CDR1 LGHNA and CDR2 YNFKEQ. The J segment lost 7 bases and the V segment lost 0 bases, leaving 2 bases of the junction unmatched. The CDR3 is 15 residues long. The CDR3 nucleotides read TGTGCCAGCAGCCAAGAGGCAGGGGGCAATTCACCCCTCCACTTT. It encodes CASSQEAGGNSPLHF.

A few counts support this clone. The chain has TRBV6-1 and TRBJ1-4; 7 bases are a match to TRBD1. Unmatched junction bases numbered 9, after V lost 5 bases and J lost 9 bases. From germline, CDR1 is MNHNS and CDR2 SASEGT. The CDR3 runs 14 residues. DNA of the CDR3: TGTGCCAGCAGTAATACAGGGGAAGTGAAAAAACTGTTTTTT. Translation: CASSNTGEVKKLFF.

The chain recombines TRBV7-2 with TRBJ1-3; D gene unclear. CDR3 size: 14 residues. Per the germline V gene, CDR1 is SGHTA and CDR2 is FQGNSA. Deletions cut 4 bases from V and 0 bases from J, with 7 bases between. In DNA, the CDR3 is TGTGCCAGCAGCTCAGGTATCTCTGGAAACACCATATATTTT. Amino acids: CASSSGISGNTIYF.

The chain uses TRBV7-6 and TRBJ2-1; D may be TRBD2 (6 bases). Trimming shortened V by 1 base and J by 0 bases, and 7 bases separated the two germline ends. This CDR3 contains 15 residues. Germline V gene lookup returns CDR1 SGHVS and CDR2 FNYEAQ. CDR3: CASSLVGSSYNEQFF. CDR3 sequence (DNA): TGTGCCAGCAGCTTAGTCGGGAGCTCCTACAATGAGCAGTTCTTC. Filled out from reference TRBV7-6 and TRBJ2-1, the complete variable domain reads GAGVSQSPRYKVTKRGQDVALRCDPISGHVSLYWYRQALGQGPEFLTYFNYEAQQDKSGLPNDRFSAERPEGSISTLTIQRTEQRDSAMYRCASSLVGSSYNEQFFGPGTRLTVL.

In this sample, this clone turned up a few times. This sequence joins TRBV14 and TRBJ2-7, with D possibly being TRBD1 (6 bases). V lost 1 base and J 1 base, leaving 11 bases between the germline ends. CDR1 is SGHDN and CDR2 is FVKESK in the germline V gene. The CDR3 sequence is 15 residues long. CDR3 sequence: CASSQAGTLSYEQYF. For the CDR3, the DNA is TGTGCCAGCAGCCAAGCTGGGACATTATCCTACGAGCAGTACTTC.

The chain recombines TRBV5-6 with TRBJ2-7, with 9 bases matching TRBD2. CDR1 is SGHDT, CDR2 YYEEEE, per germline. J gave up 2 bases and V 4 bases, and 13 bases lay outside the gene matches. The CDR3 is 17 amino acids. This CDR3 is CASSPGEGTSTAYEQYF. As DNA, the CDR3 is TGTGCCAGCAGCCCGGGGGAAGGGACTAGCACCGCCTACGAGCAGTACTTC. Full variable domain (rest looked up from reference TRBV5-6 and TRBJ2-7): DAGVTQSPTHLIKTRGQQVTLRCSPKSGHDTVSWYQQALGQGPQFIFQYYEEEERQRGNFPDRFSGHQFPNYSSELNVNALLLGDSALYLCASSPGEGTSTAYEQYFGPGTRLTVT.

The V call is TRBV18, the J call TRBJ1-3; D is perhaps TRBD1 (6 bases). V lost 3 bases to trimming and J lost 1 base, with 19 bases between them. CDR3 length equals 18 residues. The germline gives CDR1 KGHSH, CDR2 LQKENI. CDR3 sequence reads: CASSPSQGSAQSGNTIYF. The CDR3 DNA reads TGTGCCAGCTCACCGTCACAGGGTTCGGCGCAATCTGGAAACACCATATATTTT.

The chain has TRBV6-5 and TRBJ1-3; D remains unclear. This CDR3 has 13 amino acids. V shed 8 bases and J shed 0 bases, with 8 bases lying between them. Germline-derived CDR1 and CDR2 are MNHEY and SVGAGI. Written as DNA, the CDR3 is TGTGCCAGCCGGGTTTCCTCTGGAAACACCATATATTTT. Translated: CASRVSSGNTIYF.

The chain recombines TRBV9 with TRBJ2-5; 11 bases are a match to TRBD2. This CDR3 has 19 amino acids. V gave up 0 bases and J gave up 2 bases; unmatched junction bases: 12. Per the germline V gene, CDR1 is SGDLS and CDR2 is YYNGEE. The CDR3: CASSVATDSGGAKQETQYF. CDR3 nucleotide sequence: TGTGCCAGCAGCGTAGCTACGGATAGCGGGGGGGCCAAACAAGAGACCCAGTACTTC.

The genes are TRBV6-4 and TRBJ2-3, with 9 bases fitting TRBD1. This CDR3 region has 15 residues. J lost 4 bases, V lost 8 bases, and 10 bases had no gene match. Germline V gene sequence: CDR1 MRHNA, CDR2 SNTAGT. The CDR3 DNA is TGTGCCAGCGCCTCAACAGGGGGCATGGCAGATACGCAGTATTTT. Amino acids: CASASTGGMADTQYF.

A few counts support this clone. The chain combines TRBV4-1 with TRBJ2-5; 16 bases agree with TRBD2. The CDR3 is made up of 19 amino acids. The germline gives CDR1 MGHRA, CDR2 YSYEKL. The ends lost 0 bases at V and 6 bases at J; junction bases unmatched: 10. The CDR3 spells CASSQDSAGLAGGPKTQYF. In DNA form, the CDR3 reads TGCGCCAGCAGCCAAGATTCTGCGGGACTAGCGGGAGGGCCGAAGACCCAGTACTTC.

The chain recombines TRBV9 with TRBJ2-7; 7 nucleotides match TRBD2. The junction had 18 bases not matched to a gene; V was cut back by 3 bases and J by 6 bases. CDR1 is SGDLS, CDR2 YYNGEE, per germline. CDR3 size: 17 residues. CDR3 sequence: CASSANPGASGPSEQYF. The DNA for the CDR3 is TGTGCCAGCAGCGCGAACCCCGGGGCTAGCGGTCCCTCCGAGCAGTACTTC. Based on the CDR3 plus reference TRBV9 and TRBJ2-7, the full variable domain is DSGVTQTPKHLITATGQRVTLRCSPRSGDLSVYWYQQSLDQGLQFLIQYYNGEERAKGNILERFSAQQFPDLHSELNLSSLELGDSALYFCASSANPGASGPSEQYFGPGTRLTVT.

This chain links TRBV19 with TRBJ2-3; 10 bases line up with TRBD2. V lost 2 bases, J lost 11 bases, and 10 bases stayed unmatched. The germline V gene has CDR1 LNHDA and CDR2 SQIVND (reference sequence). The CDR3 is 15 residues long. This chain's CDR3 is CASSILGTSAGEQYF. DNA for the CDR3: TGTGCCAGTAGTATATTGGGGACTAGCGCGGGAGAGCAGTATTTT. Complete variable domain (other parts from reference TRBV19 and TRBJ2-3): DGGITQSPKYLFRKEGQNVTLSCEQNLNHDAMYWYRQDPGQGLRLIYYSQIVNDFQKGDIAEGYSVSREKKESFPLTVTSAQKNPTAFYLCASSILGTSAGEQYFGPGTRLTVL.

As for this clone: The same CDR3 also results from other DNA sequences found in this sample. This chain joins TRBV11-2 and TRBJ2-7, with D tentatively TRBD1 (6 bases). Germline V gives CDR1 SGHAT, CDR2 FQNNGV. The V gene lost 0 bases and the J gene lost 12 bases, with 21 bases spanning the gap. The CDR3 contains 15 residues. The CDR3 DNA is TGTGCCAGCAGCTTAGAAGGATCGGGACAAGCCCTTATGTACTTC. It encodes CASSLEGSGQALMYF.